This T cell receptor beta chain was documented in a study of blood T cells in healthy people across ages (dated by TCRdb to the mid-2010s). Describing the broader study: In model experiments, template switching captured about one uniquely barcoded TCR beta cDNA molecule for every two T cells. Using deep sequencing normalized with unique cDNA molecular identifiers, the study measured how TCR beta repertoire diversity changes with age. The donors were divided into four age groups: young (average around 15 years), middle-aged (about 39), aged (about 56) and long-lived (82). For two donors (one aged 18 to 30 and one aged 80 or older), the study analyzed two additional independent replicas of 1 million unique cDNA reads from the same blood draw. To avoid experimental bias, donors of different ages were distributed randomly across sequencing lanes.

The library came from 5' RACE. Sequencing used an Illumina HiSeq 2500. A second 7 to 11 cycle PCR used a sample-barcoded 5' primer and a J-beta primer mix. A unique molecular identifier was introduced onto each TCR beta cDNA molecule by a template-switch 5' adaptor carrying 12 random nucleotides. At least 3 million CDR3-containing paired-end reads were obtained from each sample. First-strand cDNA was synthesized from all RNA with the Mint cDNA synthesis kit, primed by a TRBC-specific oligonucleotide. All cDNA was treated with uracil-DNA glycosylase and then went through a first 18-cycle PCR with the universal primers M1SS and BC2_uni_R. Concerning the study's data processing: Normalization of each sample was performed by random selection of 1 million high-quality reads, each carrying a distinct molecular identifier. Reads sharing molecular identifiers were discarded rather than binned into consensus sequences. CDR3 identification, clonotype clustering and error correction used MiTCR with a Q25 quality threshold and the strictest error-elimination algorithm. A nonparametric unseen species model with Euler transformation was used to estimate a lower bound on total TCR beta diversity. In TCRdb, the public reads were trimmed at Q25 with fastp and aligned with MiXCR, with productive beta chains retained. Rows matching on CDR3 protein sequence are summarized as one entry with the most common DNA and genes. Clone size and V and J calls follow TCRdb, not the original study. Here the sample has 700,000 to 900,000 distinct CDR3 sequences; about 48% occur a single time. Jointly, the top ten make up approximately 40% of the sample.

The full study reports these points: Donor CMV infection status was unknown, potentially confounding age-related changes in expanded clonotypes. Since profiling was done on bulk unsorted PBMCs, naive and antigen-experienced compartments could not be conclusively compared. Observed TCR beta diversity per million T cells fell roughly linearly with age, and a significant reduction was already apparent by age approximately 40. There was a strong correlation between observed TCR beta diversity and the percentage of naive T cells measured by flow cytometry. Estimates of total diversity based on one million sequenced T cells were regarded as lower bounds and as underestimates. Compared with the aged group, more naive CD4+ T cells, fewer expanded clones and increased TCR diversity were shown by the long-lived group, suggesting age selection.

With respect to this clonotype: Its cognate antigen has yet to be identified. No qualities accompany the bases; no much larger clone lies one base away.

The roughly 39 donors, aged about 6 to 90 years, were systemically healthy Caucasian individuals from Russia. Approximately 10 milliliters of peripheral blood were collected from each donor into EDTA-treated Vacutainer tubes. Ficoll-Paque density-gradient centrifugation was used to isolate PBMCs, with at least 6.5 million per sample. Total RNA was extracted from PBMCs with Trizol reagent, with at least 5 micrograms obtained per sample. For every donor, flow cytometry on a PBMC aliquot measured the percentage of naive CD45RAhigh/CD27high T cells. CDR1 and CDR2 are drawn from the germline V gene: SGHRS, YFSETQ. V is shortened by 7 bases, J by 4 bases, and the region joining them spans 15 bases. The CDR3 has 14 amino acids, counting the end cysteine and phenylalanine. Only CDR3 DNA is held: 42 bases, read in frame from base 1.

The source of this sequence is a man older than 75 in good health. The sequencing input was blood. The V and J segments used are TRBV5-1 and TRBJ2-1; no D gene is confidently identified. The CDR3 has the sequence CASGSDGFYNEQFF. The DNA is TGCGCCAGCGGGTCAGACGGATTTTACAATGAGCAGTTCTTC.